This TCR beta chain was recorded in a study of blood T cell repertoires in COVID-19. Study-wide background: The study drew acute and convalescent COVID-19 samples from the United States, Italy and Spain.

Original methodology: From reference gene primer amplification, estimates of nucleated cell counts were derived. The repertoire was sequenced with immunoSEQ multiplex PCR; TCRdb's copy has only in-frame clones and lacks some. V, J and clone size are those of that table, while D and trimming were read from the DNA. Of tens of thousands of clones in the sample, about four fifths were seen once. Germline V CDR1 and CDR2: LNHDA, SQIVND (reference sequence). The CDR3 sequence is 17 residues long. With V trimmed by 5 bases and J by 2 bases, 13 bases remained unmatched. The J gene is TRBJ2-3, the V gene TRBV19; TRBD2 aligns across 7 bases. The TCR originated in a man between 45 and 60 years old with acute or convalescent COVID-19. What was sequenced was peripheral blood. In nucleotides, the CDR3 is TGTGCCAGTAGTCCCTCAATCGGGGGAGGGTTCACAGATACGCAGTATTTT. Protein product: CASSPSIGGGFTDTQYF. The whole variable domain, filled in from reference TRBV19 and TRBJ2-3, reads DGGITQSPKYLFRKEGQNVTLSCEQNLNHDAMYWYRQDPGQGLRLIYYSQIVNDFQKGDIAEGYSVSREKKESFPLTVTSAQKNPTAFYLCASSPSIGGGFTDTQYFGPGTRLTVL.